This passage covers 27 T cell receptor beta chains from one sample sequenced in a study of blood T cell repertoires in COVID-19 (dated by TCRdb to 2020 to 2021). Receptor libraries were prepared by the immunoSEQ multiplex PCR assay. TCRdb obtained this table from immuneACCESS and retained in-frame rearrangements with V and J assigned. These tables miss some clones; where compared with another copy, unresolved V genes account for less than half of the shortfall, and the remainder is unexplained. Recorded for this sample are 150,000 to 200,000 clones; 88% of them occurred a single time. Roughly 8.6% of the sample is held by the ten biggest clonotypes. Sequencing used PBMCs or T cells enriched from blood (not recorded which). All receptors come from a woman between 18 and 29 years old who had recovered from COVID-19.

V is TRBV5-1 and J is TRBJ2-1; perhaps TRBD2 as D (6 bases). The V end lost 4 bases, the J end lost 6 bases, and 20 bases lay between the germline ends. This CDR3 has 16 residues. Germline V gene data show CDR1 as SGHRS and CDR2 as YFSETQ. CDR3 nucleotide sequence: TGCGCCAGCAGCCCGGGCTCCCGGGAGTCTACCAATGAGCAGTTCTTC. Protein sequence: CASSPGSRESTNEQFF.

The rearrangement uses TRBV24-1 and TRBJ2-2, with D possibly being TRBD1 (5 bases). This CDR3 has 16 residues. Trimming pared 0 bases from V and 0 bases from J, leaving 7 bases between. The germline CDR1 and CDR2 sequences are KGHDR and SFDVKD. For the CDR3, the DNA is TGTGCCACCAGTGATTTGGGACAATCGAACACCGGGGAGCTGTTTTTT. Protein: CATSDLGQSNTGELFF.

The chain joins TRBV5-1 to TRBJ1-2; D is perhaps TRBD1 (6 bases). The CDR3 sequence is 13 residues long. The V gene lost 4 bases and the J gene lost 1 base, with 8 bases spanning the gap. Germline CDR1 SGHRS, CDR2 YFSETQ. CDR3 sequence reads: CASSDRLNYGYTF. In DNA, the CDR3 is TGCGCCAGCAGCGACAGGCTTAACTATGGCTACACCTTC. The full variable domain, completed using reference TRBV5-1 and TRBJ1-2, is KAGVTQTPRYLIKTRGQQVTLSCSPISGHRSVSWYQQTPGQGLQFLFEYFSETQRNKGNFPGRFSGRQFSNSRSEMNVSTLELGDSALYLCASSDRLNYGYTFGSGTRLTVV.

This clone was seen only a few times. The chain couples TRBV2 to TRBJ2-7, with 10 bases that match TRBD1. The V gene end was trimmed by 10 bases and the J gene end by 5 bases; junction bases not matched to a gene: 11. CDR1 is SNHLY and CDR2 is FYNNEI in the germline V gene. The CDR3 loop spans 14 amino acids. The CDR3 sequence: CAIRLGQGTDEQYF. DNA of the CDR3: TGTGCCATCCGATTGGGACAGGGGACCGACGAGCAGTACTTC.

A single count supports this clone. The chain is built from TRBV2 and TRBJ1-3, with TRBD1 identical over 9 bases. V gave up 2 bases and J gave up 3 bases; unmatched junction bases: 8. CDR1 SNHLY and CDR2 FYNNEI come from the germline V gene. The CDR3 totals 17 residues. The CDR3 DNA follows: TGTGCCAGCAGTGAATTCGGGGACAGGGTTGTTGGAAACACCATATATTTT. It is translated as CASSEFGDRVVGNTIYF.

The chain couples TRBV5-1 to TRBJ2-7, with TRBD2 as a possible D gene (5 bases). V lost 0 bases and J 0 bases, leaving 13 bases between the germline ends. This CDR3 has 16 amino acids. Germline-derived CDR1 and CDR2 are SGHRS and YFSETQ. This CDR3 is CASSLADGVSSYEQYF. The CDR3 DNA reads TGCGCCAGCAGCTTGGCGGACGGGGTTAGCTCCTACGAGCAGTACTTC.

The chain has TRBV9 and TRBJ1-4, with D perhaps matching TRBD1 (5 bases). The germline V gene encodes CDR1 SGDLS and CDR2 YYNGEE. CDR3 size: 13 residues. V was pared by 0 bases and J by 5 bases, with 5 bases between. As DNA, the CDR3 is TGTGCCAGCAGCGTAGAGGGGAATGAAAAACTGTTTTTT. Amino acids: CASSVEGNEKLFF. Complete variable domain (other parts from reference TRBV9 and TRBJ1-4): DSGVTQTPKHLITATGQRVTLRCSPRSGDLSVYWYQQSLDQGLQFLIQYYNGEERAKGNILERFSAQQFPDLHSELNLSSLELGDSALYFCASSVEGNEKLFFGSGTQLSVL.

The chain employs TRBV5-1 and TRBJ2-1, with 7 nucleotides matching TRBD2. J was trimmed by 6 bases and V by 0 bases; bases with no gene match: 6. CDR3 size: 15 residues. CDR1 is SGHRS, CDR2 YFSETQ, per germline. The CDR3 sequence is CASSLATPGGNEQFF. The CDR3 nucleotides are TGCGCCAGCAGCTTGGCCACCCCGGGGGGCAATGAGCAGTTCTTC.

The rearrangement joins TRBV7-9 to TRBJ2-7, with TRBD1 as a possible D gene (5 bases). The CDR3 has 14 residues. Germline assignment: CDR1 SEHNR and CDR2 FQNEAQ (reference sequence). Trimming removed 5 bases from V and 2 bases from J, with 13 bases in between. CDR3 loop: CASSPWTKAYEQYF. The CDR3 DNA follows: TGTGCCAGCAGCCCGTGGACAAAGGCCTACGAGCAGTACTTC.

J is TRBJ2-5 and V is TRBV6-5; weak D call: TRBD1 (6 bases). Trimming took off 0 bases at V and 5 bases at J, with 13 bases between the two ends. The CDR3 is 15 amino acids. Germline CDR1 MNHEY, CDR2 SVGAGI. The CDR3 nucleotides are TGTGCCAGCAGTTACTCTGCAGGGGTTGGGGAGACCCAGTACTTC. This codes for CASSYSAGVGETQYF.

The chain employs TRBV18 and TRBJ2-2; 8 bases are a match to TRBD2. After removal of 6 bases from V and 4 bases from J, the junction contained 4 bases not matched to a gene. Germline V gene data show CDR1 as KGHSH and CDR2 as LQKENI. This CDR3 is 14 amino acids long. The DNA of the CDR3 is TGTGCCAGCTCCCCGAGCGGGGGCACCGGGGAGCTGTTTTTT. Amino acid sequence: CASSPSGGTGELFF.

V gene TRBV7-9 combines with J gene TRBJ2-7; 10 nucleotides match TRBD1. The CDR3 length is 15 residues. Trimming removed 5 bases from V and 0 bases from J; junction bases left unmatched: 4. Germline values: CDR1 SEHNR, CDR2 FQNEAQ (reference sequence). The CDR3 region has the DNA TGTGCCAGCAGCCCAAGACAGGGGGCCTCCTACGAGCAGTACTTC. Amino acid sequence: CASSPRQGASYEQYF.

The CDR3 nucleotides are TGTGCCAGCAGTCCCCCCGGGACAGTTTATGAAAAACTGTTTTTT. Encoded protein: CASSPPGTVYEKLFF. The rearrangement joins TRBV28 to TRBJ1-4; 7 bases fit TRBD1. This CDR3 is 15 amino acids long. V trimming: 5 bases; J trimming: 6 bases; junction bases outside the gene matches: 9. Germline V gene lookup returns CDR1 MDHEN and CDR2 SYDVKM.

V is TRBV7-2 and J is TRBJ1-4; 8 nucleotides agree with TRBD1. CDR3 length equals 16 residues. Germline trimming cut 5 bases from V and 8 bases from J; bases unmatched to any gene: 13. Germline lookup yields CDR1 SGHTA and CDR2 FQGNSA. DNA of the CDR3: TGTGCCAGCAGCAAAGGAACAGGGGGTGTTCGAGAAAAACTGTTTTTT. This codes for CASSKGTGGVREKLFF.

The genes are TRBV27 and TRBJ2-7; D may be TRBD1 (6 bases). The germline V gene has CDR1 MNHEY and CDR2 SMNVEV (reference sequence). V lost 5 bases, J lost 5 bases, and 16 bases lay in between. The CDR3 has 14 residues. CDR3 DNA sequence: TGTGCCAGCAGTACCCCCTACACAGGGAACGAGCAGTACTTC. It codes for CASSTPYTGNEQYF.

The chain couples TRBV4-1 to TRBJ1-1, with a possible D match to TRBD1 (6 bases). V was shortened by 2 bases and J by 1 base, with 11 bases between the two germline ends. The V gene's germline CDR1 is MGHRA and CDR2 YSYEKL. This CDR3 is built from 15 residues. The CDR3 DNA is TGCGCCAGCAGCCAATACGGGGGGCGGAACACTGAAGCTTTCTTT. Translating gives CASSQYGGRNTEAFF.

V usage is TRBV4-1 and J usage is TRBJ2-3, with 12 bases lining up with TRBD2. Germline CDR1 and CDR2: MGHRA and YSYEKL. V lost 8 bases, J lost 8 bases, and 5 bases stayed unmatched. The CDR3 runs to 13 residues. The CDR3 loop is CASGGLAGSTQYF. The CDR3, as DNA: TGCGCCAGCGGTGGACTAGCGGGGAGTACGCAGTATTTT.

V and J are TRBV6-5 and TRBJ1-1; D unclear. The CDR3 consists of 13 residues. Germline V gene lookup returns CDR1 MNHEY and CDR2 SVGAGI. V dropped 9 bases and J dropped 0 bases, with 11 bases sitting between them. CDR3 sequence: CASATGMNTEAFF. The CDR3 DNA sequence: TGTGCCAGTGCAACCGGGATGAACACTGAAGCTTTCTTT.

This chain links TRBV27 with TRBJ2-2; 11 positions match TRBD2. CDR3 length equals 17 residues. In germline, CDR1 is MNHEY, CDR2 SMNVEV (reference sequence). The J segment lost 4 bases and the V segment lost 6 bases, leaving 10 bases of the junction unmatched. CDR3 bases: TGTGCCAGCAGCTTCTCGGTAGCGGGAGGGACCACCGGGGAGCTGTTTTTT. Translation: CASSFSVAGGTTGELFF.

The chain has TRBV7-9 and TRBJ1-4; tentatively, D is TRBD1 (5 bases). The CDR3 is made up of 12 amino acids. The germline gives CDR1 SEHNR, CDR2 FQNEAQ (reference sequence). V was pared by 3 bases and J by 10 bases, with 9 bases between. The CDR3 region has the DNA TGTGCCAGCAGCTTTCAGGGAGGAAAACTGTTTTTT. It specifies CASSFQGGKLFF. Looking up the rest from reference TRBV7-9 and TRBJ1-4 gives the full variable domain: DTGVSQNPRHKITKRGQNVTFRCDPISEHNRLYWYRQTLGQGPEFLTYFQNEAQLEKSRLLSDRFSAERPKGSFSTLEIQRTEQGDSAMYLCASSFQGGKLFFGSGTQLSVL.

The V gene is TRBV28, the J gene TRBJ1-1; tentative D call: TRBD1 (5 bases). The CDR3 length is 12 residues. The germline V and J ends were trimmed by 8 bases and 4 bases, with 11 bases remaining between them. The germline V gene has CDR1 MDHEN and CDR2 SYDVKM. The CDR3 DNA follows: TGTGCCAGCGGGGGGTGGATCACTGAAGCTTTCTTT. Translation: CASGGWITEAFF.

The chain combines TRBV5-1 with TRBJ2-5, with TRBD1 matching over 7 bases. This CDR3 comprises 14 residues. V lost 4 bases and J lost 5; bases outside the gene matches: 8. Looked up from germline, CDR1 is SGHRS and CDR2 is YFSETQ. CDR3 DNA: TGCGCCAGCAGCGGCGGACAGGTAGGGGAGACCCAGTACTTC. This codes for CASSGGQVGETQYF.

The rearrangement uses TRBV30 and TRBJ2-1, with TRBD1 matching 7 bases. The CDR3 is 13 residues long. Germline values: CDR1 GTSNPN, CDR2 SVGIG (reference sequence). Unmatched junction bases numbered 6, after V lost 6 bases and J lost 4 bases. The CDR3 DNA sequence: TGTGCCTGTTCCGGGACAGCGTACAATGAGCAGTTCTTC. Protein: CACSGTAYNEQFF.

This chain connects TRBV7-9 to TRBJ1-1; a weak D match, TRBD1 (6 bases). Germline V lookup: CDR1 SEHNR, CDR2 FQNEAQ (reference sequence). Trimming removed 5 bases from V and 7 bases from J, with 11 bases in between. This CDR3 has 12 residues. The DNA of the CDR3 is TGTGCCAGCAGCATTCAGACAGGTGAAGCTTTCTTT. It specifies CASSIQTGEAFF.

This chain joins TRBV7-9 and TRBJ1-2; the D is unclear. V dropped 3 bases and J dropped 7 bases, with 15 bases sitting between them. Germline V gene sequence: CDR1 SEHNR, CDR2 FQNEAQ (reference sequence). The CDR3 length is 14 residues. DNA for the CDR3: TGTGCCAGCAGCTTCGGGGAGGGAAGCTCTGGCTACACCTTC. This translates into CASSFGEGSSGYTF. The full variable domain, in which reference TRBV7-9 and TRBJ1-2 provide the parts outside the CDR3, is DTGVSQNPRHKITKRGQNVTFRCDPISEHNRLYWYRQTLGQGPEFLTYFQNEAQLEKSRLLSDRFSAERPKGSFSTLEIQRTEQGDSAMYLCASSFGEGSSGYTFGSGTRLTVV.

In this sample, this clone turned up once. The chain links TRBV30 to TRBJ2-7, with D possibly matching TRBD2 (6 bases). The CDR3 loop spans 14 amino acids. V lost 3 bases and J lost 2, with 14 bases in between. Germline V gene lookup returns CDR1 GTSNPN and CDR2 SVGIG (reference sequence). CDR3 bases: TGTGCCTGGAGCGGGGGACGGGTCGCCTACGAGCAGTACTTC. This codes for CAWSGGRVAYEQYF.

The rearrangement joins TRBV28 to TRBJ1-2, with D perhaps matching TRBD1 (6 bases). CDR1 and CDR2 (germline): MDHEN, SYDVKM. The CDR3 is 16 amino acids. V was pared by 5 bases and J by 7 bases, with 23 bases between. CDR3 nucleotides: TGTGCCAGCAGTCCGACACCTCAGAGGGGGGGCGGTGGCTACACCTTC. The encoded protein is CASSPTPQRGGGGYTF.